The subject of this entry is one T cell receptor (beta chain). The missing conserved phenylalanine or tryptophan at the end of this CDR3 makes a read error likely. Taking about 18-32 mg of unsorted bulk tissue, the authors co-extracted RNA and DNA. The data belong to a study of tumor-infiltrating lymphocytes in primary liver carcinoma. TCR beta cDNA was reverse-transcribed from roughly 0.45 ug of total RNA. The reaction used a constant-region primer and ProtoScript II reverse transcriptase. Each TCR beta library was derived from three nested multiplex PCR rounds that employed slightly modified ARM-PCR. TCRdb reprocessed the multiplex PCR reads via MiXCR and lists one record per CDR3 protein. The table has about 48,000 distinct CDR3 sequences, about 70% seen once. The clonotype originates from a man in his forties with primary liver carcinoma and hepatitis B virus infection. Material for sequencing was liver tumor tissue from sampling region 3. Subset denoted: tumor region T3, left-lateral pole.

CDR3 nucleotides: TGCGGCGTTGGAGGGCTAGCGGGAGACGAGACCCAGTACTTA. Residues: CGVGGLAGDETQYL. The chain couples TRBV29-1 to TRBJ2-5, with 10 bases matching TRBD2. This CDR3 is 14 amino acids long. Germline V CDR1 and CDR2: SQVTM, ANQGSEA.